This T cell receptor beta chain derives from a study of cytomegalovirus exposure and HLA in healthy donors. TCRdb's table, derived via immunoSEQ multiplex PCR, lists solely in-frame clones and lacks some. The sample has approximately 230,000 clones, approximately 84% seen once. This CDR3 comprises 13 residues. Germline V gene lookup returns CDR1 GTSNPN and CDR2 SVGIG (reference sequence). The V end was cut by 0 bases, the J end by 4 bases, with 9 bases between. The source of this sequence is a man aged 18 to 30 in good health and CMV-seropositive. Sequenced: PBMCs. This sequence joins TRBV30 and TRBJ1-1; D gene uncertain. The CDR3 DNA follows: TGTGCCTGGAGTGTTGCGGTTGGCACTGAAGCTTTCTTT. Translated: CAWSVAVGTEAFF.